A selection of T cell receptor beta chains follows, all from one sample in a study of cytomegalovirus exposure and HLA in healthy donors. Profiling relied on immunoSEQ multiplex PCR, and the TCRdb table lists in-frame clones only, not all of them. The sample has about 82,000 clones. The source material was PBMCs. Every receptor here comes from a woman younger than 45 in good health and CMV-seronegative. Both conserved end residues are part of each CDR3. A D gene is named only where the DNA matches it firmly.

J gene	D gene	V gene	CDR3 protein	CDR3 DNA
TRBJ2-1	TRBD1	TRBV2	CASRQGQVRNEQFF	TGTGCCAGCAGGCAAGGACAGGTTCGGAATGAGCAGTTCTTC
TRBJ2-2	TRBD2	TRBV7-9	CASSRTSAAFTGELFF	TGTGCCAGCAGCCGAACTAGCGCCGCGTTCACCGGGGAGCTGTTTTTT
TRBJ2-7	TRBD1	TRBV15	CATSRDWDSAYEQYF	TGTGCCACCAGCAGAGATTGGGACAGCGCCTACGAGCAGTACTTC
TRBJ2-2	NA	TRBV27	CASRRTQDRELFF	TGTGCCAGCAGACGAACCCAGGACAGGGAGCTGTTTTTT
TRBJ2-7	TRBD1	TRBV7-6	CASSLVVGDRSEQYF	TGTGCCAGCAGCTTAGTAGTAGGGGACAGAAGCGAGCAGTACTTC
TRBJ2-7	NA	TRBV5-1	CASSLELTNEQYF	TGCGCCAGCAGCTTGGAGCTAACTAACGAGCAGTACTTC
TRBJ2-6	NA	TRBV5-6	CASSLFTAGKFGANVLTF	TGTGCCAGCAGCCTTTTTACTGCCGGGAAGTTTGGGGCCAACGTCCTGACTTTC
TRBJ1-2	TRBD1	TRBV6-1	CASSVNRQGVPHGYTF	TGTGCCAGCAGTGTCAACCGACAGGGGGTCCCTCATGGCTACACCTTC
TRBJ2-6	NA	TRBV7-9	CASSLEAGGTGANVLTF	TGTGCCAGCAGCTTAGAGGCCGGAGGAACTGGGGCCAACGTCCTGACTTTC
TRBJ1-5	TRBD1	TRBV7-8	CASSLGQVNQPQHF	TGTGCCAGCAGCCTAGGACAGGTCAATCAGCCCCAGCATTTT
TRBJ2-3	NA	TRBV7-2	CASAAPDTQYF	TGTGCCAGCGCAGCGCCAGATACGCAGTATTTT
TRBJ2-5	NA	TRBV10-3	CAISDRGGGQETQYF	TGTGCCATCAGCGACAGGGGAGGGGGACAAGAGACCCAGTACTTC
TRBJ2-3	TRBD2	TRBV4-1	CASSRGLAGITDTQYF	TGCGCCAGCAGCCGGGGACTAGCGGGAATCACAGATACGCAGTATTTT
TRBJ1-2	NA	TRBV5-1	CASSLDGGDYGYTF	TGCGCCAGCAGCTTGGATGGGGGGGACTATGGCTACACCTTC
TRBJ2-7	NA	TRBV6-5	CASSYWAGPLYEQYF	TGTGCCAGCAGTTATTGGGCAGGTCCTCTCTACGAGCAGTACTTC
TRBJ2-7	NA	TRBV29-1	CSVGQRSYEQYF	TGCAGCGTTGGTCAGAGGTCCTACGAGCAGTACTTC
TRBJ1-2	TRBD1	TRBV19	CASSPRTGGYGYTF	TGTGCCAGTAGTCCTCGGACAGGCGGTTATGGCTACACCTTC
TRBJ1-1	NA	TRBV30	CAGSRGGIGNTEAFF	TGTGCCGGGAGTCGGGGAGGGATTGGGAACACTGAAGCTTTCTTT
TRBJ1-1	NA	TRBV13	CASSPEGMNTEAFF	TGTGCCAGCAGCCCTGAGGGCATGAACACTGAAGCTTTCTTT
TRBJ1-6	TRBD1	TRBV19	CASRQGGLSADYNSPLHF	TGTGCCAGTCGTCAGGGGGGCTTGTCTGCCGACTATAATTCACCCCTCCACTTT
TRBJ2-2	NA	TRBV2	CASKVTQGTGELFF	TGTGCCAGTAAAGTTACTCAGGGGACCGGGGAGCTGTTTTTT
TRBJ1-6	TRBD1	TRBV6-5	CASRRTGVNSPLHF	TGTGCCAGCAGGCGGACAGGTGTGAATTCACCCCTCCACTTT
TRBJ1-3	NA	TRBV12-5	CASGLITRDNSGNTIYF	TGTGCTAGTGGTTTGATTACCAGGGATAACTCTGGAAACACCATATATTTT
TRBJ2-2	TRBD1	TRBV29-1	CSVGDSRGELFF	TGCAGCGTTGGGGACAGTCGAGGGGAGCTGTTTTTT
TRBJ2-7	TRBD1	TRBV7-6	CASSLAGTGNDEQYF	TGTGCCAGCAGCTTAGCCGGGACAGGGAACGACGAGCAGTACTTC
TRBJ1-1	TRBD1	TRBV30	CAWVSGTGRLNTEAFF	TGTGCCTGGGTATCTGGGACAGGCAGACTGAACACTGAAGCTTTCTTT
TRBJ1-2	NA	TRBV28	CASRPWGGYGYTF	TGTGCCAGCAGACCCTGGGGGGGCTATGGCTACACCTTC
TRBJ1-5	NA	TRBV19	CASSYPDSRQPQHF	TGTGCCAGTAGTTACCCCGACTCAAGGCAGCCCCAGCATTTT
TRBJ2-1	TRBD1	TRBV5-4	CASKGQVNEQFF	TGTGCCAGCAAGGGACAGGTCAATGAGCAGTTCTTC
TRBJ1-2	TRBD1	TRBV19	CASSGTANYGYTF	TGTGCCAGTAGCGGGACAGCCAACTATGGCTACACCTTC
TRBJ2-7	NA	TRBV5-1	CASSFPDSYEQYF	TGCGCCAGCAGCTTCCCAGATTCCTACGAGCAGTACTTC
TRBJ2-2	TRBD1	TRBV4-2	CASSQFLPGQGVFSQYPGELFF	TGTGCCAGCAGCCAATTTCTCCCGGGACAGGGGGTTTTCAGCCAATATCCCGGGGAGCTGTTTTTT
TRBJ2-4	NA	TRBV6-5	CASSYSFQGGNIQYF	TGTGCCAGCAGTTACTCGTTCCAGGGCGGAAACATTCAGTACTTC
TRBJ1-1	TRBD1	TRBV29-1	CSVRTGGNTEAFF	TGCAGCGTTCGGACAGGGGGAAACACTGAAGCTTTCTTT
TRBJ2-3	NA	TRBV5-1	CASSLVPDLDTQYF	TGCGCCAGCAGCTTGGTACCAGACTTAGATACGCAGTATTTT